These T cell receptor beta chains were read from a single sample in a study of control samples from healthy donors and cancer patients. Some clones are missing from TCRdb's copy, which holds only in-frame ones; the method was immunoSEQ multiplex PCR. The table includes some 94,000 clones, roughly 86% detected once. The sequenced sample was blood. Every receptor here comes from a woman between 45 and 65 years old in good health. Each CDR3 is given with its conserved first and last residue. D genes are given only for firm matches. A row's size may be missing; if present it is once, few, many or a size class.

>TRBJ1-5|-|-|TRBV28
CASRNTPNRVRSNQPQHF
TGTGCCAGCAGAAATACGCCTAACAGGGTCCGGAGCAATCAGCCCCAGCATTTT
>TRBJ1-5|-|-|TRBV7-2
CASSVVATDPQHF
TGTGCCAGCAGCGTAGTGGCGACGGACCCCCAGCATTTT
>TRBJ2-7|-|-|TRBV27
CASSLFLGSYEQYF
TGTGCCAGCAGTTTGTTCTTGGGGTCCTACGAGCAGTACTTC
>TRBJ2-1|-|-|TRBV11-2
CASARGRGQKAYNEQFF
TGTGCCAGCGCTAGGGGTCGAGGGCAAAAGGCTTACAATGAGCAGTTCTTC
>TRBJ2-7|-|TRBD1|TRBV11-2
CASSRDRGGTYEQYF
TGTGCCAGCAGCCGTGACAGGGGTGGTACCTACGAGCAGTACTTC
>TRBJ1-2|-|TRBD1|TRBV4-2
CASSQPGTGNGYTF
TGTGCCAGCAGCCAACCAGGGACAGGAAATGGCTACACCTTC
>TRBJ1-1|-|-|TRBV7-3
CASSSDPNTEAFF
TGTGCCAGCAGCAGTGACCCGAACACTGAAGCTTTCTTT
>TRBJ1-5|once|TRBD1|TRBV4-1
CASSPLSGGLRQPQHF
TGCGCCAGCAGTCCACTCTCAGGGGGCTTGAGACAGCCCCAGCATTTT
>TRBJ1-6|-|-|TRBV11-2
CASSLVNSPLHF
TGTGCCAGCAGCTTAGTTAATTCACCCCTCCACTTT
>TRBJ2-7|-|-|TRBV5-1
CASSFTASYEQYF
TGCGCCAGCAGCTTTACGGCCTCCTACGAGCAGTACTTC
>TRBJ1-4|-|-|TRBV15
CATSRDDGTANEKLFF
TGTGCCACCAGCAGAGATGACGGGACGGCTAATGAAAAACTGTTTTTT
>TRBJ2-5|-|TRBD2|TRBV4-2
CASSTGGGRGETQYF
TGTGCCAGCAGCACGGGTGGCGGGAGAGGGGAGACCCAGTACTTC
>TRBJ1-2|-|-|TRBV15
CATSRDNSGARASGYTF
TGTGCCACCAGCAGAGATAATTCGGGGGCCAGGGCGAGTGGCTACACCTTC